The rows below give T cell receptor beta chains drawn from one sample of a study of vaccination effects on CD4 cells after COVID-19. The antigens for these receptors are not known. Method: immunoSEQ multiplex PCR; TCRdb's copy keeps in-frame clones and lacks some. In the table there are some 63,000 clones, just over 70% of which are singletons. The sample consisted of CD4+ T cells from PBMCs cultured without peptide, taken before COVID-19 vaccination. The receptor source for this set is a human donor who had a prior SARS-CoV-2 infection. CDR3s include the opening cysteine and the closing phenylalanine or tryptophan. A D gene is named only where the DNA matches it firmly. The size entry is marked missing in some rows and otherwise reads once, few, many or a size class.

size	J	V	D	CDR3	DNA
NA	TRBJ2-7	TRBV6-5	TRBD1	CASSYRWTGSDYEQYF	TGTGCCAGCAGTTACCGGTGGACAGGGTCGGACTACGAGCAGTACTTC
NA	TRBJ2-5	TRBV2	NA	CASSEELARGGETQYF	TGTGCCAGCAGTGAAGAGTTAGCGAGGGGTGGAGAGACCCAGTACTTC
NA	TRBJ1-6	TRBV25-1	NA	CASRTLNSPLHF	TGTGCCAGCCGGACCCTTAATTCACCCCTCCACTTT
NA	TRBJ2-1	TRBV19	NA	CASSPYHGSRYNEQFF	TGTGCCAGTAGTCCCTACCACGGCAGTAGATACAATGAGCAGTTCTTC
NA	TRBJ1-5	TRBV5-1	TRBD1	CASSLGTGGWQPQHF	TGCGCCAGCAGCTTGGGGACAGGGGGTTGGCAGCCCCAGCATTTT
NA	TRBJ1-1	TRBV11-3	NA	CASSTKMHPEAFF	TGTGCCAGCAGCACCAAAATGCACCCTGAAGCTTTCTTT
NA	TRBJ1-2	TRBV6-5	NA	CASSISGYGYTF	TGTGCCAGCTCGATTTCAGGCTATGGCTACACCTTC
NA	TRBJ2-7	TRBV6-5	TRBD1	CASCRDRTSYEQYF	TGTGCCAGCTGTCGGGACAGGACCTCCTACGAGCAGTACTTC
NA	TRBJ1-4	TRBV18	NA	CASSPSTRDEKLFF	TGTGCCAGCTCACCTTCGACACGGGATGAAAAACTGTTTTTT
few	TRBJ2-1	TRBV4-1	TRBD2	CASSQDGAGGNDEQFF	TGCGCCAGCAGCCAAGATGGGGCGGGAGGCAACGATGAGCAGTTCTTC
NA	TRBJ1-2	TRBV11-2	NA	CASSLEGGDYGYTF	TGTGCCAGCAGCTTAGAAGGGGGGGACTATGGCTACACCTTC
NA	TRBJ2-7	TRBV2	NA	CASRADAFSYEQYF	TGTGCCAGCAGGGCAGACGCATTCTCCTACGAGCAGTACTTC
NA	TRBJ1-1	TRBV7-2	TRBD1	CASSLEDGTGPFF	TGTGCCAGCAGCTTAGAAGACGGGACAGGGCCCTTCTTT
NA	TRBJ2-5	TRBV7-7	TRBD2	CASSLKDHLRLAGGQYQETQYF	TGTGCTAGCAGCTTAAAGGACCACCTCAGACTAGCGGGGGGCCAGTACCAAGAGACCCAGTACTTC
NA	TRBJ1-1	TRBV6-2/TRBV6-3	NA	CASSYGGDTEAFF	TGTGCCAGCAGTTACGGGGGGGACACTGAAGCTTTCTTT
NA	TRBJ1-5	TRBV2	NA	CASSADNQPQHF	TGTGCCAGCAGTGCAGACAATCAGCCCCAGCATTTT
NA	TRBJ2-1	TRBV7-9	NA	CASLRRGDTMRQFF	TGTGCCAGCTTAAGGCGGGGTGATACAATGAGGCAGTTCTTC
NA	TRBJ2-7	TRBV5-6	NA	CASSFRVVYEQYF	TGTGCCAGCAGCTTTAGGGTAGTCTACGAGCAGTACTTC
NA	TRBJ2-1	TRBV6-6	TRBD2	CASSYNLAGGTNEQFF	TGTGCCAGCAGTTATAACCTAGCGGGAGGCACCAATGAGCAGTTCTTC
NA	TRBJ2-5	TRBV24-1	TRBD1	CAIGRDSFFGETQYF	TGTGCCATCGGACGGGACAGTTTCTTTGGAGAGACCCAGTACTTC
NA	TRBJ1-1	TRBV11-1	NA	CASSPGINTEAFF	TGTGCCAGCAGCCCAGGGATCAACACTGAAGCTTTCTTT
NA	TRBJ2-7	TRBV2	NA	CASSSSPRGLYEQYF	TGTGCCAGCAGTTCGTCCCCCCGCGGGCTCTACGAGCAGTACTTC
NA	TRBJ2-3	TRBV4-2	TRBD2	CASSLGLAGGLLFTDTQYF	TGTGCCAGCAGCCTGGGGCTAGCGGGAGGGCTCCTCTTCACAGATACGCAGTATTTT
few	TRBJ1-3	TRBV5-1	NA	CASSLSTGGNTIYF	TGCGCCAGCAGCTTGTCAACAGGGGGAAACACCATATATTTT
few	TRBJ2-6	TRBV18	NA	CASSGTGIDSGANVLTF	TGTGCCAGCTCAGGAACAGGGATAGACTCTGGGGCCAACGTCCTGACTTTC
NA	TRBJ2-2	TRBV3-1/TRBV3-2	NA	CASSLPGGIGELFF	TGTGCCAGCAGCCTCCCCGGGGGAATCGGGGAGCTGTTTTTT
NA	TRBJ2-2	TRBV19	NA	CASRTTGFAGELFF	TGTGCCAGTAGGACAACAGGGTTTGCCGGGGAGCTGTTTTTT
NA	TRBJ2-1	TRBV4-2	TRBD1	CASSQAGGNEQFF	TGTGCCAGCAGCCAAGCAGGGGGCAATGAGCAGTTCTTC